The T cell receptor (beta chain) under discussion was sequenced for a study of blood T cells in healthy people across ages. A second PCR of about 7 to 12 cycles used a sample-barcoded 5' primer and a J-beta primer mix. Sequencing recovered at least 3 million CDR3-containing paired-end reads from each sample. TCRdb passed the 5' RACE reads through MiXCR, listing each CDR3 protein once. Of around 1,000,000 distinct CDR3 sequences listed, almost 25% are singletons. V was pared by 3 bases and J by 5 bases, with 5 bases of the junction left unmatched. The length of the CDR3 is 16 residues. Germline CDR1 reads MDHEN; CDR2 reads SYDVKM. These sequences were also reported in another study, on T cells of mothers and their children. From that study: TCR recombination output is shaped by thymic selection similarly in related and unrelated pairs.

This clonotype was sampled from a girl aged 2-10 years in good health. This chain connects TRBV28 to TRBJ2-7; TRBD2 aligns across 15 bases. The sample taken for sequencing was blood. Written as DNA, the CDR3 is TGTGCCAGCAGTTTTAGGACTAGCGGGAGGGGCCACGAGCAGTACTTC. Its protein product is CASSFRTSGRGHEQYF.